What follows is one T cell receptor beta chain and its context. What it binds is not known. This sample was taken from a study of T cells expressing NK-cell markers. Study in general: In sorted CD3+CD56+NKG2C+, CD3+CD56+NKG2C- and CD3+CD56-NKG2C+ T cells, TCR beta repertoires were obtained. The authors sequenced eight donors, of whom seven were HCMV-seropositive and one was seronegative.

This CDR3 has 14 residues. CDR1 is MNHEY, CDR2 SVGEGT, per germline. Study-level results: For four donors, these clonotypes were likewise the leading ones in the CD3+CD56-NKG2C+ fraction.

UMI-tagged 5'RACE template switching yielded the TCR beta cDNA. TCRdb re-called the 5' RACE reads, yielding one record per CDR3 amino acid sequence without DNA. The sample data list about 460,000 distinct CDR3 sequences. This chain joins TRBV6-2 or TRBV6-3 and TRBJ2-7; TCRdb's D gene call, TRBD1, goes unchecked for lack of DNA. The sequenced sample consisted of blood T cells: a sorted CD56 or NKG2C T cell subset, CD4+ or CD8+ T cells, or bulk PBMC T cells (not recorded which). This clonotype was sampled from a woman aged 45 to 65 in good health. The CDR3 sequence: CASSPRRTTYEQYF.